This T cell receptor (beta chain) was captured by sequencing in a study of T cells after yellow fever vaccination. The CDR3 is made up of 15 amino acids. In germline, CDR1 is SGHRS, CDR2 YFSETQ. Germline trimming cut 4 bases from V and 5 bases from J; bases unmatched to any gene: 6. This clonotype showed up many times. Its target is unknown. Whole-study results and caveats: A secondary response was less intense yet reached its peak sooner, at day 5 versus 15. Researchers cautioned that FACS-sorted repertoires could harbor abundant clonotypes contaminating from the bulk population. Researchers noted that a small share of clonotypes showed up in both CD4 and CD8 compartments.

Via MiXCR, TCRdb re-called the 5' RACE reads, giving one row per CDR3 protein. The sample shows about 260,000 distinct CDR3 sequences, approximately 5.2% of them seen only once. The TCR originated in a man aged 18 to 35 who received the YFV17D yellow fever vaccine. Sequencing was performed on CD4+ T cells sorted from PBMCs, taken on the day of the yellow fever booster vaccination. The V call is TRBV5-1, the J call TRBJ2-1, with TRBD1 matching over 10 bases. The CDR3 DNA reads as TGCGCCAGCAGCCCCCGGGACAGGGGCCACAATGAGCAGTTCTTC. Encoded protein: CASSPRDRGHNEQFF. Full variable domain (remainder filled in from reference TRBV5-1 and TRBJ2-1): KAGVTQTPRYLIKTRGQQVTLSCSPISGHRSVSWYQQTPGQGLQFLFEYFSETQRNKGNFPGRFSGRQFSNSRSEMNVSTLELGDSALYLCASSPRDRGHNEQFFGPGTRLTVL.